The 2 T cell receptor beta chains presented below share a single source sample, sequenced in a study of patients and donors after allogeneic stem cell transplantation. TCRdb called the RT-PCR reads again in MiXCR, with one record for every CDR3 protein. This table holds hundreds of thousands of distinct CDR3 sequences, under 20% found once. Sequencing input: blood, either unsorted or a sorted T cell fraction (not recorded which). All receptors come from a human donor who was either an allogeneic HSCT recipient or a stem cell or donor lymphocyte infusion donor (not recorded which). It is not recorded whose cells these are; they may come from a transplant donor.

V gene TRBV20-1 combines with J gene TRBJ2-7, with D possibly TRBD1 on 5 matching bases. This CDR3 spans 13 amino acids. Deletions cut 1 base from V and 3 bases from J, with 10 bases between. Germline V CDR1 and CDR2: DFQATT, SNEGSKA (reference sequence). In nucleotides, the CDR3 is TGCAGTGCTAGAGTAGGGGTCGGCTACGAGCAGTACTTC. Amino acid sequence: CSARVGVGYEQYF.

V gene TRBV7-2 combines with J gene TRBJ2-7, with D possibly being TRBD1 (6 bases). The germline gives CDR1 SGHTA, CDR2 FQGNSA. Trimming shortened V by 2 bases and J by 3 bases, and 14 bases separated the two germline ends. The CDR3 is 15 amino acids. The DNA for the CDR3 is TGTGCCAGCAGCTTACAGGGGTACGGCTTCTACGAGCAGTACTTC. Translating it yields CASSLQGYGFYEQYF.